Listed here are 11 T cell receptor beta chains from one sample, sequenced in a study of T cells after yellow fever vaccination. TCRdb independently ran MiXCR on the 5' RACE reads; one entry per CDR3 protein. The data hold over 65,000 distinct CDR3 sequences, with roughly 15% observed a single time. The sequenced sample was CD8+ T cells not binding an NS4B(214-222) dextramer, sorted from PBMCs, obtained 20 to 25 days after the first yellow fever vaccination. Receptors were obtained from a young man who received the YFV17D yellow fever vaccine.

This clonotype was detected only a few times. J is TRBJ2-1 and V is TRBV12-3 or TRBV12-4; tentatively, D is TRBD1 (6 bases). With 4 bases removed from V and 0 bases from J, the gap between germline ends came to 10 bases. CDR3 length: 15 amino acids. CDR3 nucleotide sequence: TGTGCCAGCAGTTACAGGGTGGCCTCCTACAATGAGCAGTTCTTC. It encodes CASSYRVASYNEQFF.

The J gene is TRBJ2-5, the V gene TRBV18; weak D call: TRBD2 (5 bases). The V gene's germline CDR1 is KGHSH and CDR2 LQKENI. V was cut by 2 bases and J by 5 bases, with 15 bases left in between. The length of the CDR3 is 15 residues. The CDR3 DNA reads as TGTGCCAGCTCACCAGGCGCTAGCAATTGGGAGACCCAGTACTTC. Protein sequence: CASSPGASNWETQYF.

This clonotype was counted between two and nine times. CDR3 amino acids: CASSPNTVEQFF. The CDR3 DNA sequence: TGTGCCAGCAGCCCGAACACCGTTGAGCAGTTCTTC. The rearrangement joins TRBV12-3 or TRBV12-4 to TRBJ2-1; D uncertain. V was trimmed by 6 bases and J by 9 bases, leaving 12 bases between them. This CDR3 spans 12 amino acids.

This chain connects TRBV12-3 or TRBV12-4 to TRBJ2-1; D unclear. The CDR3 covers 12 residues. Trimming took off 3 bases at V and 4 bases at J, with 4 bases between the two ends. For the CDR3, the DNA is TGTGCCAGCAGTTTGCGGTACAATGAGCAGTTCTTC. This sequence encodes CASSLRYNEQFF.

The chain has TRBV4-3 and TRBJ1-1; 7 nucleotides line up with TRBD1. This CDR3 region has 15 residues. The J segment lost 4 bases and the V segment lost 3 bases, leaving 8 bases of the junction unmatched. Per germline, CDR1 LGHNA and CDR2 YSLEER. The CDR3 protein is CASSHPTGAGTEAFF. CDR3 bases: TGCGCCAGCAGCCACCCAACAGGGGCGGGCACTGAAGCTTTCTTT.

This clonotype turned up a few times. The DNA of the CDR3 is TGCAGCGCGGGCGGGGGGACCTACAATGAGCAGTTCTTC. Amino acids: CSAGGGTYNEQFF. The chain uses TRBV29-1 and TRBJ2-1; 8 positions match TRBD2. Per the germline V gene, CDR1 is SQVTM and CDR2 is ANQGSEA. The V and J ends lost 7 bases and 2 bases, in that order; junction bases with no gene match: 4. The CDR3 has 13 residues.

This rearrangement joins TRBV28 to TRBJ1-4; maybe TRBD1 (5 bases). V was pared by 4 bases and J by 5 bases, with 14 bases between. CDR3 length: 15 amino acids. Per the germline V gene, CDR1 is MDHEN and CDR2 is SYDVKM. The CDR3: CASSSRQGGNEKLFF. The DNA for the CDR3 is TGTGCCAGCAGTTCGCGGCAGGGCGGGAATGAAAAACTGTTTTTT.

In this sample, this clonotype turned up a few times. This chain joins TRBV10-3 and TRBJ1-2; TRBD1 is a possible D gene (5 bases). Germline assignment: CDR1 ENHRY and CDR2 SYGVKD. Deletions cut 7 bases from V and 10 bases from J, with 10 bases between. CDR3 length: 10 residues. The CDR3: CAIKGRNYTF. The DNA of the CDR3 is TGTGCCATCAAGGGGCGTAACTACACCTTC.

Only a few counts were recorded for this clonotype. V is TRBV4-3 and J is TRBJ1-4; 7 bases fit TRBD1. The ends lost 3 bases at V and 4 bases at J; junction bases unmatched: 8. The CDR3 extends over 16 amino acids. Germline V gives CDR1 LGHNA, CDR2 YSLEER. CDR3 nucleotides: TGCGCCAGCAGCCAGACCGGGACAGCCCTTAATGAAAAACTGTTTTTT. This translates into CASSQTGTALNEKLFF.

The V call is TRBV4-1, the J call TRBJ1-5, with D possibly being TRBD1 (6 bases). Trimming removed 1 base at V and 6 bases at J, with 13 bases between. The germline V gene encodes CDR1 MGHRA and CDR2 YSYEKL. There are 15 residues in the CDR3. The CDR3 sequence is CASSQGRGEGQPQHF. In DNA form, the CDR3 reads TGCGCCAGCAGCCAAGGCAGGGGAGAAGGTCAGCCCCAGCATTTT.

The sample holds many counts of this clonotype. DNA for the CDR3: TGCAGCGTGGGACTAGCGGGCCGCCAAGAGACCCAGTACTTC. The encoded protein is CSVGLAGRQETQYF. The chain employs TRBV29-1 and TRBJ2-5, with 12 bases identical to TRBD2. In germline, CDR1 is SQVTM, CDR2 ANQGSEA. This CDR3 comprises 14 residues. With 6 bases clipped from V and 1 base from J, the junction kept 3 bases outside the gene matches.